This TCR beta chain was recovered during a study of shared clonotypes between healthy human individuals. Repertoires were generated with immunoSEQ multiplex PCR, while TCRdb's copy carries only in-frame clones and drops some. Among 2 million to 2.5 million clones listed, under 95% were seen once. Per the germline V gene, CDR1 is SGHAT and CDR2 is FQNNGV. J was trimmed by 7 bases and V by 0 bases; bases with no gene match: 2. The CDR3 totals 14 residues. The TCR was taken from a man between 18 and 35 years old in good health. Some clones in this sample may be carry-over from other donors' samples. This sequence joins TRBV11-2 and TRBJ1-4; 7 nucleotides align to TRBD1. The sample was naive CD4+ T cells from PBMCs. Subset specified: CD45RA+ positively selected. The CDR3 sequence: CASSLETGVEKLFF. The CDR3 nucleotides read TGTGCCAGCAGCTTAGAAACAGGGGTTGAAAAACTGTTTTTT.